This T cell receptor beta chain was identified during a study of cytomegalovirus exposure and HLA in healthy donors. This clone was seen more than once but under ten times. The PCR ran on 60 Vbeta and 13 Jbeta primers. Clones were sequenced by immunoSEQ multiplex PCR, and TCRdb holds only the in-frame ones, with some missing. The sample comprises 150,000 to 200,000 clones, approximately 80% of which are singletons, and 3% to 4.5% rests with the top ten. This CDR3 comprises 14 residues. Germline assignment: CDR1 SNHLY and CDR2 FYNNEI. V was pared by 10 bases and J by 3 bases, with 11 bases of the junction left unmatched.

Sequenced material: PBMCs. This TCR was sampled from a man aged 25-45 years in good health and CMV-seropositive. This chain connects TRBV2 to TRBJ1-1; 7 bases align to TRBD1. CDR3 nucleotide sequence: TGTGCCACGAGAAGCAGGGGGTACTACACTGAAGCTTTCTTT. It specifies CATRSRGYYTEAFF.